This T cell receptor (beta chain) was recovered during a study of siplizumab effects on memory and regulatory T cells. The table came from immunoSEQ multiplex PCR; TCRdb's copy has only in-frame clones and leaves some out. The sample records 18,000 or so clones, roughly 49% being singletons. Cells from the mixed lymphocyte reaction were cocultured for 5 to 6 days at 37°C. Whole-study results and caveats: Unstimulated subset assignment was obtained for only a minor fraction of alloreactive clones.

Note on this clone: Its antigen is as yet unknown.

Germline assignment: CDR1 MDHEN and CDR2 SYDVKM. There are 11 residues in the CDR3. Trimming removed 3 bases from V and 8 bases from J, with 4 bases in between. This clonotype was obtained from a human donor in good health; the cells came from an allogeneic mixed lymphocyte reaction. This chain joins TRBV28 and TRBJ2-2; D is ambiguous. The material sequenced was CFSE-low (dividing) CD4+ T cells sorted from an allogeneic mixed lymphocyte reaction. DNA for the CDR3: TGTGCCAGCAGTTTGGTGGGGGAGCTGTTTTTT. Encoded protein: CASSLVGELFF.